This paragraph covers one T cell receptor beta chain sequence. The source of the sample is a study of blood T cell repertoires in COVID-19. Across the study: Sample material is recorded as cDNA or gDNA derived from T cells, B-cell-depleted T cells, or PBMCs.

TCRdb's table, derived via immunoSEQ multiplex PCR, lists solely in-frame clones and lacks some. This table has some 120,000 clones, around 89% appearing once. CDR3 length: 15 residues. The V gene's germline CDR1 is MNHEY and CDR2 SVGEGT. Trimming cost V 5 bases and J 3 bases, with 16 bases left between them. This sequence was found in a human donor with acute or convalescent COVID-19. The donor label of this sample is uncertain. The rearrangement uses TRBV6-2 or TRBV6-3 and TRBJ1-1, with D possibly TRBD1 on 6 matching bases. The sample comprised peripheral blood. This CDR3 reads CASSPEQGLDTEAFF. CDR3 DNA: TGTGCCAGCAGTCCCGAACAGGGTTTGGACACTGAAGCTTTCTTT.